A single sample is the source of the 13 T cell receptor beta chains below, sequenced in a study of CD8 T cells in Susac syndrome. RNA in amounts of about 0.5 to 1 ug was reverse transcribed with random hexamers. TCRdb independently ran MiXCR on the immunoSEQ multiplex PCR reads; one entry per CDR3 protein. The profile shows about 210,000 distinct CDR3 sequences, about 95% of them singletons. The sample taken for sequencing was CD4+ T cells from PBMCs. All receptors come from a human donor with multiple sclerosis.

The chain has TRBV12-5 and TRBJ2-2, with a possible D match to TRBD2 (6 bases). Germline V CDR1 and CDR2: LGHNT, FRNRAP. V lost 5 bases to trimming and J lost 2 bases, with 12 bases between them. The CDR3 loop spans 15 amino acids. The CDR3 here is CASGARGVNTGELFF. The CDR3 region has the DNA TGTGCTAGTGGTGCTCGCGGGGTAAACACCGGGGAGCTGTTTTTT.

The genes are TRBV20-1 and TRBJ2-1; TRBD2 matches at 7 bases. The junction had 4 bases not matched to a gene; V was cut back by 5 bases and J by 3 bases. Looked up from germline, CDR1 is DFQATT and CDR2 is SNEGSKA (reference sequence). This CDR3 contains 13 residues. CDR3 sequence (DNA): TGCAGTGCTCCTGCGGGAGACTACAATGAGCAGTTCTTC. It encodes CSAPAGDYNEQFF.

The chain carries TRBV12-3 or TRBV12-4 and TRBJ2-3; possibly TRBD2 for D (6 bases). This CDR3 comprises 16 residues. V was shortened by 3 bases and J by 0 bases, with 13 bases between the two germline ends. Here the CDR3 reads CASSFGLARSTDTQYF. The DNA for the CDR3 is TGTGCCAGCAGTTTCGGGCTAGCGAGAAGCACAGATACGCAGTATTTT.

The chain is built from TRBV19 and TRBJ2-1; D remains unclear. With 5 bases removed from V and 2 bases from J, the gap between germline ends came to 10 bases. The CDR3 length is 14 residues. CDR1 is LNHDA, CDR2 SQIVND, per germline (reference sequence). The CDR3 is CASSDQLPYNEQFF. CDR3 nucleotides: TGTGCCAGTAGTGACCAGCTACCCTACAATGAGCAGTTCTTC. The full variable domain, rest sourced from reference TRBV19 and TRBJ2-1, is DGGITQSPKYLFRKEGQNVTLSCEQNLNHDAMYWYRQDPGQGLRLIYYSQIVNDFQKGDIAEGYSVSREKKESFPLTVTSAQKNPTAFYLCASSDQLPYNEQFFGPGTRLTVL.

This clonotype was observed once. The chain employs TRBV19 and TRBJ2-3, with a weak D call TRBD1 (6 bases). The CDR3 sequence is 14 residues long. V lost 8 bases and J 2 bases, leaving 14 bases between the germline ends. Germline V gene data show CDR1 as LNHDA and CDR2 as SQIVND (reference sequence). CDR3 bases: TGTGCCAGTTGGGGTGGACAGCACACAGATACGCAGTATTTT. Its translation: CASWGGQHTDTQYF. The full variable domain, its missing parts supplied by reference TRBV19 and TRBJ2-3, is DGGITQSPKYLFRKEGQNVTLSCEQNLNHDAMYWYRQDPGQGLRLIYYSQIVNDFQKGDIAEGYSVSREKKESFPLTVTSAQKNPTAFYLCASWGGQHTDTQYFGPGTRLTVL.

V usage is TRBV20-1 and J usage is TRBJ2-3, with D perhaps matching TRBD2 (6 bases). Germline CDR1 and CDR2: DFQATT and SNEGSKA (reference sequence). This CDR3 has 12 amino acids. CDR3 residues: CHPREFTDTQYF. CDR3 DNA: TGCCATCCCCGGGAGTTCACAGATACGCAGTATTTT.

The rearrangement uses TRBV27 and TRBJ1-5; D is unclear. V lost 0 bases and J lost 0, with 6 bases in between. The CDR3 sequence is 15 residues long. Germline V gives CDR1 MNHEY, CDR2 SMNVEV (reference sequence). The CDR3 DNA sequence: TGTGCCAGCAGTTTATCGATTCTTAGCAATCAGCCCCAGCATTTT. This encodes CASSLSILSNQPQHF.

The V and J genes are TRBV11-2 and TRBJ1-1; no reliable D call. Germline lookup yields CDR1 SGHAT and CDR2 FQNNGV. This CDR3 spans 15 amino acids. Between the trimmed V and J ends, which lost 1 base and 4 bases, there was a span of 13 bases. The CDR3 nucleotides read TGTGCCAGCAGCTTAGCTGCGGGTAAGGCCACTGAAGCTTTCTTT. Translating it yields CASSLAAGKATEAFF.

The J gene is TRBJ1-1, the V gene TRBV29-1; D not certain. This CDR3 spans 14 amino acids. Trimming pared 1 base from V and 0 bases from J, leaving 9 bases between. In germline, CDR1 is SQVTM, CDR2 ANQGSEA. CDR3 sequence reads: CSVEGRNMNTEAFF. CDR3 bases: TGCAGCGTTGAAGGACGGAACATGAACACTGAAGCTTTCTTT.

The chain is built from TRBV20-1 and TRBJ2-7, with D possibly matching TRBD1 (5 bases). This CDR3 is 14 amino acids long. Germline V gene lookup returns CDR1 DFQATT and CDR2 SNEGSKA (reference sequence). Trimming cost V 4 bases and J 6 bases, with 19 bases left between them. CDR3 in DNA: TGCAGTGCTAAAGTCGACAGCACCTCGGGCGAGCAGTACTTC. It codes for CSAKVDSTSGEQYF.

The chain employs TRBV19 and TRBJ2-3; TRBD2 matches at 10 bases. Germline V gene sequence: CDR1 LNHDA, CDR2 SQIVND (reference sequence). Trimming cost V 8 bases and J 2 bases; bases outside gene matches: 4. This CDR3 is 14 amino acids long. The DNA of the CDR3 is TGTGCCAGTCAACTAGCGGGGACCACAGATACGCAGTATTTT. Translated: CASQLAGTTDTQYF.

The gene calls are TRBV29-1 and TRBJ1-1, with D unresolved. V was pared by 7 bases and J by 0 bases, with 12 bases between. Germline values: CDR1 SQVTM, CDR2 ANQGSEA. The CDR3 sequence is 13 residues long. This CDR3 reads CSARKRVNTEAFF. CDR3 coding DNA: TGCAGCGCCCGGAAGAGAGTGAACACTGAAGCTTTCTTT.

The chain recombines TRBV5-6 with TRBJ2-7; D is undetermined. Germline loops: CDR1 SGHDT, CDR2 YYEEEE. This CDR3 has 15 residues. Trimming cost V 4 bases and J 0 bases, with 14 bases left between them. The CDR3 coding sequence is TGTGCCAGCAGCCCTACTACACTCAGCTCCTACGAGCAGTACTTC. This codes for CASSPTTLSSYEQYF.